The subject of this entry is one TCR beta chain. This sample was included in a study of OX40 agonist ivuxolimab in advanced cancers. Whole-study context: Dose-escalation patients had hepatocellular carcinoma, melanoma, renal cell or head and neck cancer.

The protocol was immunoSEQ multiplex PCR, while the TCRdb copy is restricted to in-frame clones and leaves out a portion. This sample has tens of thousands of clones; approximately 89% occur once, and the top ten carry more than 4%. Germline-derived CDR1 and CDR2 are GTSNPN and SVGIG (reference sequence). The V and J ends lost 0 bases and 1 base, in that order; junction bases with no gene match: 0. The CDR3 spans 14 residues. The source material was CD4+ or CD8+ T cells sorted from blood, sampled in a trial of the OX40 agonist ivuxolimab. This clonotype was sampled from an adult with an advanced solid tumor such as melanoma, head and neck, liver or kidney cancer. The chain is built from TRBV30 and TRBJ2-3; TRBD2 agrees at 8 bases. The chain's CDR3 is CAWSVGGGTDTQYF. CDR3 DNA: TGTGCCTGGAGTGTCGGGGGGGGCACAGATACGCAGTATTTT.